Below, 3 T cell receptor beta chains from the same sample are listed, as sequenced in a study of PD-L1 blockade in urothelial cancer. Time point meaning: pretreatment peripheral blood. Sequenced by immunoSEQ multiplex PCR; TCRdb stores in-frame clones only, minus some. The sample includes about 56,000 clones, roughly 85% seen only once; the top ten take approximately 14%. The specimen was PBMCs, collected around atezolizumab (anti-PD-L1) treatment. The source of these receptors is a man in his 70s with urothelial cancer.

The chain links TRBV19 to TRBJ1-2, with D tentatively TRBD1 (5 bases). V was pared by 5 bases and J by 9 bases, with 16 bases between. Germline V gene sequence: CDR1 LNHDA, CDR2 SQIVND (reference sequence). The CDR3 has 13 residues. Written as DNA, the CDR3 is TGTGCCAGTAGTTTCGGAGGGGACTTTCGCTACACCTTC. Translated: CASSFGGDFRYTF.

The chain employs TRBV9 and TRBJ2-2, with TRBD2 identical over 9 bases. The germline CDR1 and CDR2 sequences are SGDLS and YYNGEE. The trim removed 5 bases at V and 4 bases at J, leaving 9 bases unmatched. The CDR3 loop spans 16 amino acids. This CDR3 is CASSPAAGGITGELFF. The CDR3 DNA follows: TGTGCCAGCAGTCCCGCAGCGGGGGGCATCACCGGGGAGCTGTTTTTT.

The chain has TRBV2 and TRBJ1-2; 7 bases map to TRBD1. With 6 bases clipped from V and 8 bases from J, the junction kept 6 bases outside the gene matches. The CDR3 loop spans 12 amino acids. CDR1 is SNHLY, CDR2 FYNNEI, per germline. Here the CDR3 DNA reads TGTGCCAGCAGAGACAGGGAATACGGCTACACCTTC. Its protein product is CASRDREYGYTF. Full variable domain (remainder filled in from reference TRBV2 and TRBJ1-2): EPEVTQTPSHQVTQMGQEVILRCVPISNHLYFYWYRQILGQKVEFLVSFYNNEISEKSEIFDDQFSVERPDGSNFTLKIRSTKLEDSAMYFCASRDREYGYTFGSGTRLTVV.